These 30 T cell receptor beta chains were sequenced from one sample in a study of identical twins (dated by TCRdb to between 2015 and 2016). The method behind the library was 5' RACE. Sequenced using an Illumina HiSeq 2000. TCRdb trimmed the raw reads at Q25, called clones with MiXCR and kept productive beta chains. Each entry is one CDR3 protein sequence, shown with its most common DNA and genes. The sample contains some 590,000 distinct CDR3 sequences, around 9.6% of them found a single time. The ten largest clones take up 2.5% to 3% of the sample. A further study also used this sample, focusing on yellow fever vaccine responses in identical twins.

Input material: PBMCs. Receptors originate from a woman aged 18-35 years in good health.

This clonotype was observed a handful of times. This chain connects TRBV5-1 to TRBJ2-1; 12 nucleotides agree with TRBD2. V lost 4 bases to trimming and J lost 3 bases; unmatched junction nucleotides: 14. This CDR3 comprises 19 residues. Per the germline V gene, CDR1 is SGHRS and CDR2 is YFSETQ. Here the CDR3 reads CASSAGLAGLKGLYNEQFF. The CDR3 bases are TGCGCCAGCAGCGCGGGACTAGCGGGCCTTAAGGGCCTCTACAATGAGCAGTTCTTC.

In its sample, this clonotype was seen a few times. V and J are TRBV28 and TRBJ1-5, with 8 nucleotides matching TRBD1. The CDR3 has 18 residues. The V gene's germline CDR1 is MDHEN and CDR2 SYDVKM. The trim removed 3 bases at V and 4 bases at J, leaving 14 bases unmatched. CDR3 bases: TGTGCCAGCAGTTTCGGGCGGACAGGGAAGAGCAGGAATCAGCCCCAGCATTTT. It is translated as CASSFGRTGKSRNQPQHF.

V is TRBV5-1 and J is TRBJ2-3; perhaps TRBD2 as D (6 bases). Between the trimmed V and J ends, which lost 7 bases and 2 bases, there was a span of 23 bases. The CDR3 has 17 amino acids. Germline V CDR1 and CDR2: SGHRS, YFSETQ. The CDR3 region is CASCSSNGGPITDTQYF. In DNA, the CDR3 is TGCGCCAGCTGCTCGTCCAACGGGGGACCTATCACAGATACGCAGTATTTT.

The sample holds many counts of this clonotype. The chain couples TRBV3-1 to TRBJ1-1, with D tentatively TRBD1 (5 bases). In germline, CDR1 is LGHDT, CDR2 YNNKEL (reference sequence). V shed 4 bases and J shed 8 bases, with 11 bases lying between them. CDR3 size: 12 residues. CDR3 sequence: CASSLGHGEAFF. CDR3 coding DNA: TGTGCCAGCAGCCTAGGACACGGCGAAGCTTTCTTT.

This rearrangement joins TRBV7-2 to TRBJ1-1; D is possibly TRBD1 (6 bases). The V and J ends lost 1 base and 4 bases respectively, with 13 bases between them. CDR1 SGHTA and CDR2 FQGNSA come from the germline V gene. The CDR3 runs 15 residues. The CDR3 DNA reads as TGTGCCAGCAGCTTAGAGTGGGGGGCCGGCACTGAAGCTTTCTTT. This sequence encodes CASSLEWGAGTEAFF.

This chain joins TRBV27 and TRBJ1-2; unclear D gene. Per germline, CDR1 MNHEY and CDR2 SMNVEV (reference sequence). The CDR3 loop spans 16 amino acids. V was shortened by 7 bases and J by 4 bases, with 22 bases between the two germline ends. The CDR3 spells CASTLSGSSSFYGYTF. The CDR3 bases are TGTGCCAGCACCCTTTCTGGTTCCTCATCCTTCTATGGCTACACCTTC.

At least ten counts were recorded for this clonotype. J is TRBJ2-1 and V is TRBV20-1; no clear D. The CDR3 runs to 13 residues. V lost 0 bases to trimming and J lost 9 bases, with 12 bases between them. CDR1 is DFQATT and CDR2 is SNEGSKA in the germline V gene (reference sequence). The CDR3 sequence: CSARDEGWGEQFF. CDR3 in DNA: TGCAGTGCTAGAGATGAAGGTTGGGGTGAGCAGTTCTTC.

This clonotype was seen more than once but under ten times. The rearrangement links TRBV3-1 to TRBJ2-1, with D tentatively TRBD2 (5 bases). V was cut by 0 bases and J by 2 bases, with 11 bases left in between. This CDR3 has 16 residues. Per germline, CDR1 LGHDT and CDR2 YNNKEL (reference sequence). The CDR3 sequence is CASSQDEGVPYNEQFF. The CDR3 DNA is TGTGCCAGCAGCCAAGATGAGGGAGTCCCCTACAATGAGCAGTTCTTC.

This rearrangement joins TRBV20-1 to TRBJ2-5; the D call may be TRBD1 or TRBD2 (5 bases each). Trimming stripped 1 base from V and 6 bases from J, with 21 bases between. This CDR3 region has 16 residues. Germline V lookup: CDR1 DFQATT, CDR2 SNEGSKA (reference sequence). The CDR3 region is CSARGRESLEAKTQYF. The DNA for the CDR3 is TGCAGTGCTAGAGGCAGGGAGAGTCTCGAAGCGAAGACCCAGTACTTC.

This clonotype was counted between two and nine times. Mismatch with germline at one junction end may stem from a read error. The chain links TRBV7-7 to TRBJ2-2; D is undetermined. Germline V gene sequence: CDR1 SSHAT, CDR2 FNYEAQ (reference sequence). The CDR3 length is 13 residues. The CDR3 DNA is TGTGCTAGCAGCTTATACCTCACCGGGGAGCTGTTTTTT. Its protein is CASSLYLTGELFF.

This clonotype showed up many times. The rearrangement joins TRBV15 to TRBJ2-7; D gene uncertain. CDR1 is LNHNV and CDR2 is YYDKDF in the germline V gene (reference sequence). The V and J ends lost 4 bases and 1 base respectively, with 11 bases between them. The CDR3 runs 14 residues. CDR3 in amino acids: CATSKGDSSYEQYF. CDR3 DNA sequence: TGTGCCACCAGCAAAGGCGACTCTTCCTACGAGCAGTACTTC.

This clonotype was counted a few times. This chain links TRBV29-1 with TRBJ2-1, with 8 bases that match TRBD2. Per the germline V gene, CDR1 is SQVTM and CDR2 is ANQGSEA. V was clipped by 5 bases and J by 0 bases; unmatched bases: 12. The CDR3 totals 17 residues. The CDR3: CSVMRGGTRGSYNEQFF. The CDR3 bases are TGCAGCGTTATGAGGGGTGGGACTAGGGGCTCCTACAATGAGCAGTTCTTC.

The chain uses TRBV24-1 and TRBJ2-2; the D gene is possibly TRBD2 (5 bases). CDR3 length: 14 residues. The V end was cut by 1 base, the J end by 4 bases, with 6 bases between. Germline assignment: CDR1 KGHDR and CDR2 SFDVKD. The CDR3 reads CATSDLGSTGELFF. CDR3 DNA sequence: TGTGCCACCAGTGATTTAGGGAGCACCGGGGAGCTGTTTTTT.

This clonotype appeared a few times. The CDR3 sequence is CSASRKAEVTGELFF. The DNA for the CDR3 is TGCAGTGCCAGCCGAAAAGCCGAGGTTACCGGGGAGCTGTTTTTT. V and J are TRBV20-1 and TRBJ2-2; no definite D call. V lost 6 bases and J 5 bases, leaving 19 bases between the germline ends. The CDR3 runs 15 residues. The germline gives CDR1 DFQATT, CDR2 SNEGSKA (reference sequence).

With regard to this clonotype: At one end the junction does not follow the germline gene, possibly because of a read error. The genes are TRBV3-1 and TRBJ2-5; 11 nucleotides match TRBD1. The CDR3 consists of 17 residues. The germline V gene has CDR1 LGHDT and CDR2 YNNKEL (reference sequence). The CDR3 here is CACSARGQGATKETQYF. In nucleotides, the CDR3 is TGTGCCTGCAGCGCCCGAGGACAGGGGGCAACAAAAGAGACCCAGTACTTC.

Only a few counts were recorded for this clonotype. This chain links TRBV20-1 with TRBJ2-7; D not resolved. The germline gives CDR1 DFQATT, CDR2 SNEGSKA (reference sequence). CDR3 size: 15 residues. V was pared by 3 bases and J by 0 bases, with 15 bases between. This CDR3 is CSARFLQDPSYEQYF. CDR3 bases: TGCAGTGCTAGGTTTTTGCAGGACCCCTCCTACGAGCAGTACTTC.

Only a few counts were recorded for this clonotype. V is TRBV28 and J is TRBJ2-4, with D perhaps TRBD1 (6 bases). This CDR3 has 15 residues. The germline V gene encodes CDR1 MDHEN and CDR2 SYDVKM. With 6 bases removed from V and 4 bases from J, the gap between germline ends came to 16 bases. CDR3 nucleotide sequence: TGTGCCAGCAGAGCCGCGAGTACAGGGAAAAACATTCAGTACTTC. This codes for CASRAASTGKNIQYF.

This clonotype appeared many times. The chain has TRBV29-1 and TRBJ2-5, with 9 bases matching TRBD1. The length of the CDR3 is 15 residues. Per germline, CDR1 SQVTM and CDR2 ANQGSEA. The ends lost 7 bases at V and 6 bases at J; junction bases unmatched: 15. CDR3 region: CSGVVDRGGLKTQYF. The CDR3 nucleotides read TGCAGCGGGGTTGTGGACAGGGGCGGTTTGAAGACCCAGTACTTC.

V and J are TRBV20-1 and TRBJ2-7; D remains unclear. The CDR3 runs 12 residues. Germline assignment: CDR1 DFQATT and CDR2 SNEGSKA (reference sequence). V gave up 3 bases and J gave up 6 bases, with 12 bases separating them. In DNA form, the CDR3 reads TGCAGTGCTAGTACCTACTCTCCCGAGCAGTACTTC. This encodes CSASTYSPEQYF.

This chain connects TRBV2 to TRBJ2-1; perhaps TRBD2 as D (7 bases). This CDR3 comprises 16 residues. Per germline, CDR1 SNHLY and CDR2 FYNNEI. With 4 bases removed from V and 4 bases from J, the gap between germline ends came to 17 bases. CDR3 amino acids: CASSGILGGLYNEQFF. DNA of the CDR3: TGTGCCAGCAGTGGAATTTTGGGGGGGCTTTACAATGAGCAGTTCTTC.

This clonotype was detected many times. The chain carries TRBV12-3 or TRBV12-4 and TRBJ2-5; D assignment may be TRBD1 or TRBD2 (5 bases each). V lost 0 bases to trimming and J lost 5 bases, with 16 bases between them. There are 16 residues in the CDR3. CDR3 sequence: CASSLAPLGVGETQYF. CDR3 nucleotide sequence: TGTGCCAGCAGTTTAGCGCCCCTGGGGGTGGGGGAGACCCAGTACTTC.

Only a few counts were recorded for this clonotype. The rearrangement joins TRBV6-5 to TRBJ2-2, with D uncertain. Between the trimmed V and J ends, which lost 2 bases and 4 bases, there was a span of 5 bases. The CDR3 runs to 13 residues. CDR1 MNHEY and CDR2 SVGAGI come from the germline V gene. The CDR3 bases are TGTGCCAGCAGTTACACATTCACCGGGGAGCTGTTTTTT. Amino acids: CASSYTFTGELFF.

In its sample, this clonotype was seen many times. The chain links TRBV20-1 to TRBJ2-7, with unresolved D. Trimming took off 1 base at V and 5 bases at J, with 9 bases between the two ends. Germline CDR1 reads DFQATT; CDR2 reads SNEGSKA (reference sequence). This CDR3 has 12 amino acids. The CDR3 sequence is CSARVGDHEQYF. The DNA for the CDR3 is TGCAGTGCTAGAGTCGGCGATCACGAGCAGTACTTC.

This clonotype was seen more than once but under ten times. The chain combines TRBV27 with TRBJ2-5, with 8 bases that match TRBD1. Per germline, CDR1 MNHEY and CDR2 SMNVEV (reference sequence). CDR3 length: 15 amino acids. With V trimmed by 5 bases and J by 4 bases, 9 bases remained unmatched. The CDR3 nucleotides read TGTGCCAGCAGTATGACAGGGGCCCATGGAGAGACCCAGTACTTC. Translated: CASSMTGAHGETQYF.

This clonotype has ten or more counts. The V and J genes are TRBV30 and TRBJ2-1, with D tentatively TRBD1 (6 bases). CDR3 size: 14 residues. The germline V and J ends were trimmed by 4 bases and 3 bases, with 13 bases remaining between them. CDR1 is GTSNPN and CDR2 is SVGIG in the germline V gene (reference sequence). The DNA for the CDR3 is TGTGCCTGGAAGAGAGAGGGGGACTACAATGAGCAGTTCTTC. Protein product: CAWKREGDYNEQFF.

Ten or more counts support this clonotype. The chain couples TRBV10-3 to TRBJ2-7; 11 bases are shared with TRBD1. With 6 bases clipped from V and 4 bases from J, the junction kept 5 bases outside the gene matches. Germline CDR1 is ENHRY and CDR2 is SYGVKD. This CDR3 comprises 14 residues. CDR3 amino acids: CAISDRDRGYEQYF. CDR3 coding DNA: TGTGCCATCAGCGATCGGGACAGGGGGTACGAGCAGTACTTC.

A few counts support this clonotype. The chain has TRBV7-3 and TRBJ2-1; D gene ambiguous. This CDR3 is built from 14 residues. V was shortened by 5 bases and J by 9 bases, with 17 bases between the two germline ends. Per the germline V gene, CDR1 is SGHTA and CDR2 is FQGTGA. In DNA, the CDR3 is TGTGCCAGCAGCGCCCTCGCAAGGGCGACTGAGCAGTTCTTC. This sequence encodes CASSALARATEQFF.

This clonotype was seen more than once but under ten times. The rearrangement joins TRBV3-1 to TRBJ1-2; 7 positions match TRBD1. V lost 2 bases to trimming and J lost 5 bases; unmatched junction nucleotides: 8. Germline-derived CDR1 and CDR2 are LGHDT and YNNKEL (reference sequence). The CDR3 runs 15 residues. The CDR3 region is CASSQPGQHPYGYTF. The CDR3 region has the DNA TGTGCCAGCAGCCAACCGGGACAGCATCCTTATGGCTACACCTTC. Complete variable domain (other parts from reference TRBV3-1 and TRBJ1-2): DTAVSQTPKYLVTQMGNDKSIKCEQNLGHDTMYWYKQDSKKFLKIMFSYNNKELIINETVPNRFSPKSPDKAHLNLHINSLELGDSAVYFCASSQPGQHPYGYTFGSGTRLTVV.

On this clonotype itself: A single base separates this from a much larger clone, so it may be a read error. The chain joins TRBV29-1 to TRBJ2-5; possibly TRBD1 for D (5 bases). V lost 4 bases to trimming and J lost 5 bases, with 17 bases between them. The germline CDR1 and CDR2 sequences are SQVTM and ANQGSEA. The CDR3 runs 14 residues. CDR3 in amino acids: CSVATAKGRETQYF. In DNA form, the CDR3 reads TGCAGCGTTGCGACAGCCAAAGGCAGGGAGACCCAGTACTTC.

This clonotype was seen a few times. CDR3 in amino acids: CATEGNGYTF. The CDR3 DNA sequence: TGTGCCACCGAGGGAAACGGCTACACCTTC. The chain recombines TRBV7-9 with TRBJ1-2; D not certain. V lost 10 bases and J 8 bases, leaving 11 bases between the germline ends. The CDR3 is 10 amino acids. Germline assignment: CDR1 SEHNR and CDR2 FQNEAQ (reference sequence).